A selection of T cell receptor beta chains follows, all from one sample in a study of blood T cell repertoires in COVID-19. Profiling relied on immunoSEQ multiplex PCR, and the TCRdb table lists in-frame clones only, not all of them. Among about 320,000 clones listed, 85% were seen once. Specimen: PBMCs or T cells enriched from blood (not recorded which). These receptors all come from a woman aged 25 to 39 who had been exposed to COVID-19. The CDR3 runs from the conserved cysteine through the conserved F or W. The D gene is left open where the match is weak. Clone size is shown for a subset of rows, as once, few, many or a class of expanded clone.

CDR3aa	v_gene	j_gene	d_gene	abundance
CASSFILGFTEAFF	TRBV11-2	TRBJ1-1	-	-
CASSIDGQTSPLHF	TRBV19	TRBJ1-6	-	-
CACSGQGASMYNEQFF	TRBV4-2	TRBJ2-1	TRBD1	few
CASSDEPIIFHEQYF	TRBV10-1	TRBJ2-7	-	-
CASSLTPGSYEQYF	TRBV5-1	TRBJ2-7	-	-
CASSLGRQGNQPQHF	TRBV7-2	TRBJ1-5	-	-
CASSRRGDFYEQYF	TRBV7-2	TRBJ2-7	-	-
CASRNDQRGYNEQFF	TRBV9	TRBJ2-1	-	-
CAISDAQWAGNEQFF	TRBV10-3	TRBJ2-1	-	-
CASSVEQKNTEAFF	TRBV9	TRBJ1-1	-	-
CASSLDRGGLEQYF	TRBV4-1	TRBJ2-7	TRBD1	-
CASSLLRGELFF	TRBV27	TRBJ2-2	-	-
CASSLPGEAFF	TRBV7-9	TRBJ1-1	-	-
CASSVSSGRMVTDEQYF	TRBV9	TRBJ2-7	TRBD2	-
CASSLGTSGDTQYF	TRBV7-3	TRBJ2-3	TRBD2	-
CASSKIRYTEAFF	TRBV19	TRBJ1-1	-	-
CASSQRSGGYSPLHF	TRBV5-4	TRBJ1-6	-	-
CASSYSAGTGGLDQPQHF	TRBV6-2/TRBV6-3	TRBJ1-5	TRBD1	once
CASSIVPGRGEKLFF	TRBV19	TRBJ1-4	-	-
CASSSSWTSQETQYF	TRBV7-6	TRBJ2-5	-	-
CASSPITPGNTIYF	TRBV9	TRBJ1-3	-	-
CASSGLTGGNQPQHF	TRBV18	TRBJ1-5	-	-
CASSQEETQLSYEQYF	TRBV4-2	TRBJ2-7	-	-
CASKCCGQGSGEQYF	TRBV27	TRBJ2-7	TRBD1	-
CASMSGTGGNTIYF	TRBV5-1	TRBJ1-3	TRBD1	-
CAIKASSGSTDTQYF	TRBV10-3	TRBJ2-3	TRBD2	-
CASSFGDSGGRDEQFF	TRBV28	TRBJ2-1	TRBD2	-
CASSVGTSGRFEQYF	TRBV9	TRBJ2-7	TRBD2	few